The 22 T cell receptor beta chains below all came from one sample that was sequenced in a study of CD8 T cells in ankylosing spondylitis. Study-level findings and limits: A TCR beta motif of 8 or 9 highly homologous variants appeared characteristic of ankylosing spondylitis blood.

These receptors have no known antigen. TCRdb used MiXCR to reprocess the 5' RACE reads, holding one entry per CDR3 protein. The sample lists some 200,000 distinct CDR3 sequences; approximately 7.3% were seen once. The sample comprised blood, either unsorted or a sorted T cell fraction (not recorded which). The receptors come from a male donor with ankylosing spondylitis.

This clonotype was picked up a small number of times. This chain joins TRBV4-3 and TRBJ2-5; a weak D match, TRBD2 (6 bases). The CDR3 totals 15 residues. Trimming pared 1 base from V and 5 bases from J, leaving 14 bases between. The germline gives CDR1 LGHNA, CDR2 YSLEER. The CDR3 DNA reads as TGCGCCAGCAGCCAAGGGGCCGGAGGGCCGGAGACCCAGTACTTC. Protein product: CASSQGAGGPETQYF.

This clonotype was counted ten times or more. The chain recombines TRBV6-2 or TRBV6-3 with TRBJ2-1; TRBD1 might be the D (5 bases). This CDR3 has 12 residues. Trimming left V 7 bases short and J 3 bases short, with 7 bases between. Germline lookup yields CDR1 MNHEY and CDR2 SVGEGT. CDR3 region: CASTGHYNEQFF. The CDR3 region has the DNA TGTGCCAGCACTGGACACTACAATGAGCAGTTCTTC.

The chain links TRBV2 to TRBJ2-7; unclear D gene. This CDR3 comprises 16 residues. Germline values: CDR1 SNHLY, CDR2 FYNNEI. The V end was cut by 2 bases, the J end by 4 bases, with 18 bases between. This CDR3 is CASSEFPGSLVYEQYF. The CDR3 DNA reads TGTGCCAGCAGTGAATTTCCGGGCAGCCTTGTTTACGAGCAGTACTTC.

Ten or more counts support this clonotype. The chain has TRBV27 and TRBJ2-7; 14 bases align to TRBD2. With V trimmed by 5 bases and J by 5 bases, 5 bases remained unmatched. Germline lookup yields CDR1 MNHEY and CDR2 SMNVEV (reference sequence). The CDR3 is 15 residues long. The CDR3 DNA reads TGTGCCAGCAGTCCCGGGACTAGCGGGAGAGACGAGCAGTACTTC. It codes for CASSPGTSGRDEQYF.

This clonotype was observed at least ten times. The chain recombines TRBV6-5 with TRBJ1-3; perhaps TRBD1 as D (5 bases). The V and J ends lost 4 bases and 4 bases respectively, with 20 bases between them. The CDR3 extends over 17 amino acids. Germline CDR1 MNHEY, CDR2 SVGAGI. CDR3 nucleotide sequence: TGTGCCAGCAGTTCATCCCACAGGCTCTCGTCGGGAAACACCATATATTTT. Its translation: CASSSSHRLSSGNTIYF.

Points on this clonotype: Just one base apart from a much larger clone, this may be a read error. This CDR3 is CASSQVVGTDTQYF. As DNA, the CDR3 is TGCGCCAGCAGCCAAGTAGTAGGCACAGATACGCAGTATTTT. V is TRBV4-3 and J is TRBJ2-3; no firm D call. Germline assignment: CDR1 LGHNA and CDR2 YSLEER. The V gene lost 1 base and the J gene lost 1 base, with 6 bases spanning the gap. CDR3 size: 14 residues.

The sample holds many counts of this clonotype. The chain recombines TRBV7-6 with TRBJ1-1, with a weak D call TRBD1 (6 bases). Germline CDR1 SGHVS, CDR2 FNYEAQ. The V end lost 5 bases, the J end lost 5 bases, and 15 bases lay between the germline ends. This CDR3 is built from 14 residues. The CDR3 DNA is TGTGCCAGCAGCCTAGGGGGTCCGGCTACTGAAGCTTTCTTT. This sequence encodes CASSLGGPATEAFF.

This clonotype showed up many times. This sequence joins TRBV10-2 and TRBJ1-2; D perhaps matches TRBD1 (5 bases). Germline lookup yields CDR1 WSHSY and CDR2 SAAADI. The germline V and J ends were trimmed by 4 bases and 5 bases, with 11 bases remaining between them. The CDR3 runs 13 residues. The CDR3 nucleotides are TGCGCCAGCAGTGGAGTTGGGGGGTATGGCTACACCTTC. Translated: CASSGVGGYGYTF.

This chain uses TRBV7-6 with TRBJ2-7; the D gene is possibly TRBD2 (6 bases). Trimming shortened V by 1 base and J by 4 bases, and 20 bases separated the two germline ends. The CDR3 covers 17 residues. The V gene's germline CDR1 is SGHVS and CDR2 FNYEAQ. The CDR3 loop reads CASSLDAYMGAGYEQYF. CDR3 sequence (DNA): TGTGCCAGCAGCTTAGATGCATACATGGGAGCGGGTTACGAGCAGTACTTC.

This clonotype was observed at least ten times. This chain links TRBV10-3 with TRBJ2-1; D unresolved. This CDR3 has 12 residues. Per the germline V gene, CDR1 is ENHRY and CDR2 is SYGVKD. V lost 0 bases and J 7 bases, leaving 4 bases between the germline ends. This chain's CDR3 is CAISESRNEQFF. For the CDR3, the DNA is TGTGCCATCAGTGAGTCGCGGAATGAGCAGTTCTTC.

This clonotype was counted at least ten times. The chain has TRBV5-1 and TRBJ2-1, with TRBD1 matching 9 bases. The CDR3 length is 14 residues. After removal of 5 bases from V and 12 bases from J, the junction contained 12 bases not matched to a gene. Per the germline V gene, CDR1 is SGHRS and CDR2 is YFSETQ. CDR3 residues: CASRATGGLGVQFF. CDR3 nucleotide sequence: TGCGCCAGCAGAGCGACAGGGGGATTGGGTGTGCAGTTCTTC.

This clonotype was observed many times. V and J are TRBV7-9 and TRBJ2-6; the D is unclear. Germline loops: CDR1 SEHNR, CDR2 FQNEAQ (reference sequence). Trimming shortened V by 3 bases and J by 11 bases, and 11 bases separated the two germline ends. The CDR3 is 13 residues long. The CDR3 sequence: CASSLGLLDVLTF. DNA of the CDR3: TGTGCCAGCAGCTTGGGCCTCCTGGACGTCCTGACTTTC.

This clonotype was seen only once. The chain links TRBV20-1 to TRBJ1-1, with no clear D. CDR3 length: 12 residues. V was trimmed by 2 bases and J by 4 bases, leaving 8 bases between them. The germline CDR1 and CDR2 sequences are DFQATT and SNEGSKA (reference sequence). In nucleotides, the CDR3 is TGCAGTGCTAGAATAGGGTTCACTGAAGCTTTCTTT. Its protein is CSARIGFTEAFF.

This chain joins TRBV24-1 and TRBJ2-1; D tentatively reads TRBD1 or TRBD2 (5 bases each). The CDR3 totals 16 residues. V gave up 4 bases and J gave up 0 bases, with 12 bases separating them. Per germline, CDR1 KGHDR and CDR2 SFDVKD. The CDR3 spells CATSDGTESSYNEQFF. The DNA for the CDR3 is TGTGCCACCAGTGACGGGACGGAGAGCTCCTACAATGAGCAGTTCTTC.

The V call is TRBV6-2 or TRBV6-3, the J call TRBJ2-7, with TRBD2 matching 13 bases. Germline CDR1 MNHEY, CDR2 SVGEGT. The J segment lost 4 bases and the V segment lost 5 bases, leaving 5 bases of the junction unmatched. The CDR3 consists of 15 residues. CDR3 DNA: TGTGCCAGCAGTCCAAGGACTAGCGGGAGTTACGAGCAGTACTTC. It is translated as CASSPRTSGSYEQYF.

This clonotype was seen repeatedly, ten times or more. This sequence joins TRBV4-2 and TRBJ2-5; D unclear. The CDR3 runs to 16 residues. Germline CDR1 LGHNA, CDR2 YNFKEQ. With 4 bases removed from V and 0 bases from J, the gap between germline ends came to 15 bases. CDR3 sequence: CASSREDGMYQETQYF. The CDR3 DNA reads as TGTGCCAGCAGCCGAGAAGACGGAATGTACCAAGAGACCCAGTACTTC.

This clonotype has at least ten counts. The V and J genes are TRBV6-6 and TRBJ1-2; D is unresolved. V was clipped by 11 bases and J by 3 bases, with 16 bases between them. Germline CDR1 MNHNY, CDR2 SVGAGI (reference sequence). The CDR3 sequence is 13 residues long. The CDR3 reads CAAGRGDDYGYTF. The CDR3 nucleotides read TGTGCCGCAGGACGAGGAGACGACTATGGCTACACCTTC.

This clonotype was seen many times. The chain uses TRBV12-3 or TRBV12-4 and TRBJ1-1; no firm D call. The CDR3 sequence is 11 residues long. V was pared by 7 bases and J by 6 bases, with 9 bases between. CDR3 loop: CASTIGAEAFF. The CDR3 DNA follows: TGTGCCAGCACCATTGGCGCTGAAGCTTTCTTT.

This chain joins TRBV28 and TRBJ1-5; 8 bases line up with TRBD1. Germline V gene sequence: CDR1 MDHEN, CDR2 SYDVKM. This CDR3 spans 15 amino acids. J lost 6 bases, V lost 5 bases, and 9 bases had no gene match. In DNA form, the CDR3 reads TGTGCCAGCAGTCTAGGCCAGGGGGCTCGTCAGCCCCAGCATTTT. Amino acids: CASSLGQGARQPQHF.

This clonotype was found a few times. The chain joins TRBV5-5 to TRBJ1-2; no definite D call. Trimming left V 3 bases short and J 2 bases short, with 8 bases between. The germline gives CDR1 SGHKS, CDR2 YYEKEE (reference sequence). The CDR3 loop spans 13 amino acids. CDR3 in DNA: TGTGCCAGCAGCTCCGCGAGCAACTATGGCTACACCTTC. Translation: CASSSASNYGYTF.

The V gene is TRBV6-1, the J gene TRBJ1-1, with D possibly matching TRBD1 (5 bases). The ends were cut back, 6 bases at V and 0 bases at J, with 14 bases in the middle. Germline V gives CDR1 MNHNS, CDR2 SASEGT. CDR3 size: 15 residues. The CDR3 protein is CASSPTDLMNTEAFF. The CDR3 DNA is TGTGCCAGCAGCCCGACAGATCTCATGAACACTGAAGCTTTCTTT.

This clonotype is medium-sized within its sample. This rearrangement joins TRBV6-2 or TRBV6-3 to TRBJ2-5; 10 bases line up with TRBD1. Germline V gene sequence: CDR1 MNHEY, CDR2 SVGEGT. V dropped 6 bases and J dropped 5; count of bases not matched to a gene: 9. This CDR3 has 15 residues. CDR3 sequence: CASSPPTGGGETQYF. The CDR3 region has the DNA TGTGCCAGCAGCCCCCCGACAGGGGGCGGGGAGACCCAGTACTTC.